This TCR beta chain is from a study of blood T cell repertoires in COVID-19. This clone has just a few counts. Trimming shortened V by 0 bases and J by 4 bases, and 8 bases separated the two germline ends. Germline V lookup: CDR1 SGHDT, CDR2 YYEEEE. The CDR3 is made up of 15 amino acids. Clones were sequenced by immunoSEQ multiplex PCR, and TCRdb holds only the in-frame ones, with some missing. The sample yields about 90,000 clones, around 87% seen once. This sequence originates from a human donor in a cohort sampled during active COVID-19. The V call is TRBV5-6, the J call TRBJ1-6, with D perhaps TRBD1 (5 bases). Material for sequencing was peripheral blood. The CDR3 reads CASSLVGGYNSPLHF. CDR3 in DNA: TGTGCCAGCAGCTTGGTCGGGGGTTATAATTCACCCCTCCACTTT.